Here is one T cell receptor (beta chain) with its context. Its antigen is currently not known. Base qualities are not at hand, and no much larger clone is one base apart. The cohort consisted of fewer than 700 healthy bone marrow donors. At the time of sampling, all cohort members were nominally healthy, though unrecorded immune exposures were likely present. The donor tested CMV seropositive and was one of the 289 seropositive cohort members. Every donor gave a peripheral blood sample, and the peripheral blood mononuclear cells from that sample were used for TCR beta sequencing. Genomic DNA was extracted from the blood cell samples with the Qiagen DNeasy Blood Extraction Kit. The source of the sample is a study of cytomegalovirus exposure and HLA in healthy donors (dated by TCRdb to between 2016 and 2019). For the study in its entirety: An earlier analysis of 587 of the donors reported under 300 Gb of sequence data and about 120 million unique TCR beta sequences obtained from around 170 million T cells. HLA typing covered class I and class II loci at four-digit resolution. A later genetic analysis took genome-wide SNP genotypes for about 65% of the roughly 670 donors and used that subset as a discovery cohort. About 300 gigabases of sequencing data and some 85 million unique TCR sequences were included in an early release covering several hundred HLA-typed donors. The study combined high-throughput TCR immunosequencing, statistical association of individual TCRs with disease status, and machine learning to predict cytomegalovirus infection status. The study aimed to test whether signatures of past pathogen exposure could be identified by cataloging public T cell receptors. Donor age, sex, ethnicity and CMV serostatus were compiled together with the repertoire data. Every repertoire in the discovery cohort had been generated on one and the same sequencing platform. To decide whether each TCR beta V gene segment behaved as functional or pseudogenic, an earlier analysis of some 600 of the donors relied on high-throughput TCR beta sequencing. The genetic ancestry cluster associated with self-reported Caucasian donors included roughly 84% of the 350 to 500 genotyped donors. A later analysis re-examined previously published TCR beta repertoires from several hundred donors and added high-resolution HLA genotyping to investigate patterns of TCR occurrence. Among approximately 370 genotyped donors of the cohort, an average of around 250,000 unique TCR beta nucleotide sequences was sequenced per donor, of which approximately 19% were non-productive. The number of donors typed differed by locus, with roughly 620-630 for A, B, C, DRB1 and DQB1, roughly 520 for DQA1, 600 to 610 for DPA1, and approximately 470 for DPB1. The later analysis used no new phenotypic data to find candidate immune exposures, relying instead on TCR beta sequences and their occurrence across donors. About five DR-DQ haplotypes were treated as single units for association and clustering because of strong linkage in the cohort. Using immunosequencing, the study profiled T cell repertoires from approximately 700 subjects and related those repertoires to cytomegalovirus serostatus. Besides the first cohort of 500 to 700 subjects, a separate validation cohort made up of around 120 different subjects was used.

Libraries were built with the immunoSEQ multiplex PCR assay. The multiplex PCR relied on a mix of 60 forward primers for TCR Vbeta segments and 13 reverse primers for TCR Jbeta segments. A multiplex PCR assay on genomic DNA amplified the CDR3 region of rearranged TCR beta genes. The Illumina HiSeq System was used to sequence the amplified TCR beta libraries as 87-base-pair reads. As for the authors' bioinformatics: A later analysis tallied around 80 million unique TCR beta chains across the 610 or so repertoires, and about 10 million of those chains were shared by two or more donors. A nearest-neighbor algorithm error-corrected the raw reads and collapsed the reads into unique sequences, merging closely related sequences to remove PCR and sequencing errors. Alignment of CDR3 sequences to IMGT reference sequences was used to assign V, D and J gene segments. For a sequence to be retained, a match of at least six nucleotides was required to both a V gene segment and a J gene segment. A rearrangement was called productive if the CDR3 had no stop codons and remained in frame with V and J, and every other rearrangement was called non-productive. CDR3 was defined according to IMGT convention as the region running from the second conserved V-encoded cysteine to the conserved J-encoded phenylalanine. The earlier analysis of some 600 of the donors excluded sequences that lacked an unambiguous match to a single V gene segment. In an earlier analysis of almost 600 of the donors, a V segment was called functional when productive rearrangements were above 56.7%, and segregating when the standard deviation between donors exceeded 5%. A statistical classification framework was developed to diagnose cytomegalovirus status using the catalog of TCR beta chain sequences. In a later analysis, V and J genes were assigned by comparing TCR nucleotide sequences against IMGT/GENE-DB human TR gene sequences. In a later analysis, CDR3 sequences and most-parsimonious VDJ recombination scenarios were assigned using the TCRdist pipeline. In a later analysis, each TCR beta chain was defined by its CDR3 amino acid sequence together with its V-gene family, and reads without a unique V-gene family were excluded. To address suspected cross-contamination and a sequencing artifact, a later analysis removed approximately 590 highly shared, low-generation-probability nucleotide sequences. For each public chain, a later analysis derived a clonal expansion index from normalized ranks of inferred template counts within each repertoire. In a later analysis, generation probabilities were computed with a VDJ recombination model fitted to out-of-frame rearrangements, and the resulting probabilities were checked against IGoR. In a later analysis, hypergeometric tests were used to score TCR-TCR, TCR-HLA and TCR-CMV co-occurrence, with a repertoire-size bias correction applied to TCR pairs. In a later analysis, false discovery rates were estimated by permuting HLA or CMV assignments 20 times. In a later analysis, co-occurring TCRs were grouped with DBSCAN, and TCRdist sequence similarity was added when clustering was performed within HLA-allele-positive subsets. Repertoires with fewer than 30,000 or more than 120,000 public chains, plus five repertoires with anomalous nucleotide sharing, were excluded from co-occurrence clustering. Held by TCRdb, this immuneACCESS table contains in-frame sequences only and omits some clones. Under half of the omission traces to an unresolved V gene where checked; the cause of the rest is unknown. The V and J calls and clone size were taken over from that table, and D and trimming were inferred from the DNA. For this sample the table gives tens of thousands of clones, of which approximately 60% were detected only once. Of the sample, roughly 21% falls within the top ten clones.

The trim is 5 bases for V and 6 bases for J, with a gap of 16 bases between the germline ends. From a lookup of the germline V gene (reference sequence), CDR1 and CDR2 are SEHNR and FQNEAQ. The CDR3 has 14 amino acids, counting the end cysteine and phenylalanine. Left in the record is the CDR3 DNA by itself, 42 bases read in frame from the first base. Findings and caveats that apply to the study as a whole: The 87-base-pair reads could not distinguish some IMGT-functional V segments, including TRBV6-2 and TRBV6-3, so those segments were excluded. A few of the identified cytomegalovirus-associated TCR beta chains were confirmed in vitro to be specific for cytomegalovirus antigens. The cohort was sequenced for TCR beta chains only, and without alpha or paired-chain data the features that could be detected were limited. A further reported finding was that TCR beta sequences accurately predicted the HLA-A and HLA-B alleles for most subjects in the first cohort. Linkage disequilibrium might explain the correlated functional status among segregating V segments, but an unknown experimental factor could not be excluded. When HLA alleles, especially DR and DQ, strongly co-occurred, TCR associations were difficult to assign to individual alleles. Because counts were too low, under 20 rarely observed V segments, including chromosome 9 orphons, were left out of the earlier analysis of 500 to 650 of the donors. Several of the top co-occurrence clusters appeared to be linked to parvovirus B19, influenza, CMV and Epstein-Barr virus, according to a later analysis. A later analysis found that most CMV-associated TCR beta chains appeared HLA-restricted, with HLA associations seemingly driven largely by CMV exposure. A later analysis found that TCR association rates varied across HLA loci, with DRB1 alleles showing the most associated TCRs and HLA-C alleles the fewest. Most TCR sequences were observed very rarely across donors, whereas some public TCRs were present in many individuals. CMV serostatus was the only immune exposure information available for the cohort. A later analysis found that HLA-associated TCR beta chains were more clonally expanded and had lower generation probabilities than equally common non-associated chains. A later genetic analysis reported fewer N-insertions in productive TCRs among donors in an Asian-associated ancestry cluster than the roughly 670-donor mean. Broadly in line with IMGT annotations, most TCR beta V segments showed up in productive rearrangements about 87% or about 30% of the time in an earlier analysis of 587 of the donors. A later analysis associated some 17,000 TCR beta sequences with specific HLA alleles at a false discovery rate of 0.05. The sequencing pipeline was judged likely to have produced a cluster of highly shared sequence variants as a technical artifact. A total of 150 or so TCR beta chains were listed by the study as associated with cytomegalovirus. Cytomegalovirus status was reported to be diagnosed by the classifier with high specificity and sensitivity in both the original and validation cohorts. Presence/absence analyses assumed roughly uniform sequencing depth across donors, an assumption that may not hold. HLA typing was unavailable for some donors at each locus, so association tests used only the typed subset. An association between a missense DCLRE1C variant and V-gene and J-gene trimming of TCR beta chains was found in a later genetic analysis and replicated in an independent cohort. It was suggested by the authors that the approach could potentially be generalized to other disease states and immunological phenotypes.

This receptor was identified in a woman between 45 and 65 years old in good health and CMV-seropositive. The chain links TRBV7-9 with TRBJ1-1; the best D guess is TRBD1, with 6 bases matching. What was sequenced was PBMCs. The DNA is as follows: TGTGCCAGCAGCATACAGGGCGAGAGGGCTGAAGCTTTCTTT. Its protein product is CASSIQGERAEAFF.